The 14 T cell receptor beta chains below were found in one sample sequenced in a study of regulatory T cells in long-lasting Graves disease. The sample's time point: newly diagnosed GD, antithyroid drugs for less than 3 months. The TCR library was made from RNA that had been extracted from PBMCs in TRIzol. To make TCR beta libraries, researchers used iRepertoire HTBI primers and Arm-PCR of CDR3 regions. MiXCR, run by TCRdb on the multiplex PCR reads, gives a single entry per CDR3 protein. The repertoire holds roughly 420,000 distinct CDR3 sequences, with approximately 14% as singletons. These same data were also listed under a study on T cells in Graves' hyperthyroidism and ophthalmopathy.

The sample here was peripheral blood mononuclear cells (PBMCs), taken at new diagnosis, from a patient treated with antithyroid drugs. The origin of the receptors is a woman in her 50s with Graves disease.

This clonotype was detected only a few times. The chain links TRBV18 to TRBJ2-3; 10 bases match TRBD1. The CDR3 length is 18 residues. CDR1 is KGHSH, CDR2 LQKENI, per germline. V dropped 4 bases and J dropped 2; count of bases not matched to a gene: 12. The CDR3 nucleotides read TGTGCCAGCTCACGACGTCTTCCTGGACAGGGGGTCACAGATACGCAGTATTTT. It encodes CASSRRLPGQGVTDTQYF.

On this clonotype itself: Lacking the conserved final phenylalanine or tryptophan, this CDR3 likely reflects a read error. This sequence joins TRBV5-8 and TRBJ2-3; D is perhaps TRBD2 (6 bases). There are 14 residues in the CDR3. The germline V gene encodes CDR1 SGHTS and CDR2 YDEGEE. In nucleotides, the CDR3 is TGCGCCAGCAGCTTGGGCGGGGGCACAGATACGCAGTATCTT. Amino acids: CASSLGGGTDTQYL.

This clonotype was recorded many times. This chain connects TRBV6-1 to TRBJ2-3; D possibly uses TRBD1 or TRBD2 (5 bases each). Trimming removed 8 bases at V and 0 bases at J, with 9 bases between. The germline CDR1 and CDR2 sequences are MNHNS and SASEGT. The CDR3 length is 13 residues. The CDR3: CASHRDSTDTQYF. The CDR3 region has the DNA TGTGCCAGCCACCGGGACAGCACAGATACGCAGTATTTT.

This clonotype was counted many times. The rearrangement links TRBV12-3 or TRBV12-4 to TRBJ2-5, with unresolved D. CDR3 length: 13 amino acids. Deletions cut 6 bases from V and 2 bases from J, with 10 bases between. CDR3 amino acids: CASRLGLQETQYF. The CDR3 DNA reads as TGTGCCAGCAGACTGGGCCTGCAAGAGACCCAGTACTTC.

The rearrangement links TRBV5-8 to TRBJ1-6, with no clear D. Germline lookup yields CDR1 SGHTS and CDR2 YDEGEE. There are 13 residues in the CDR3. V lost 3 bases and J 9 bases, leaving 10 bases between the germline ends. The CDR3 DNA reads as TGTGCCAGCAGCTCCATAAAGGGTTCACCCCTCCACTTT. This encodes CASSSIKGSPLHF.

This sequence joins TRBV3-1 and TRBJ2-3; D is undetermined. V lost 1 base, J lost 4 bases, and 9 bases lay in between. From germline, CDR1 is LGHDT and CDR2 YNNKEL (reference sequence). The CDR3 has 14 amino acids. The CDR3 coding sequence is TGTGCCAGCAGCCAAGCGACTGGTTCAGATACGCAGTATTTT. Translated: CASSQATGSDTQYF.

There are many counts of this clonotype. The chain links TRBV29-1 to TRBJ2-5, with TRBD2 identical over 13 bases. The germline V gene encodes CDR1 SQVTM and CDR2 ANQGSEA. The CDR3 totals 14 residues. Germline trimming cut 5 bases from V and 3 bases from J; bases unmatched to any gene: 3. CDR3 DNA: TGCAGCGTTAGAGGACTAGCGGGAGAAGAGACCCAGTACTTC. Translating it yields CSVRGLAGEETQYF.

The V gene is TRBV19, the J gene TRBJ2-5; no clear D gene. This CDR3 contains 13 residues. The germline V gene encodes CDR1 LNHDA and CDR2 SQIVND (reference sequence). Between the trimmed V and J ends, which lost 3 bases and 3 bases, there was a span of 8 bases. CDR3 amino acids: CASSIVAEETQYF. The CDR3 DNA follows: TGTGCCAGTAGTATTGTGGCGGAAGAGACCCAGTACTTC. Filled out from reference TRBV19 and TRBJ2-5, the complete variable domain reads DGGITQSPKYLFRKEGQNVTLSCEQNLNHDAMYWYRQDPGQGLRLIYYSQIVNDFQKGDIAEGYSVSREKKESFPLTVTSAQKNPTAFYLCASSIVAEETQYFGPGTRLLVL.

This clonotype was observed at least ten times. The chain combines TRBV7-9 with TRBJ2-3, with 9 bases that match TRBD2. The V gene's germline CDR1 is SEHNR and CDR2 FQNEAQ (reference sequence). V trimming: 5 bases; J trimming: 1 base; junction bases outside the gene matches: 7. The CDR3 has 16 amino acids. CDR3 residues: CASSQAGGKGTDTQYF. The CDR3 nucleotides read TGTGCCAGCAGCCAAGCGGGAGGAAAAGGCACAGATACGCAGTATTTT.

In its sample, this clonotype was seen many times. V usage is TRBV18 and J usage is TRBJ2-7; TRBD1 or TRBD2 may be the D gene (5 bases each). V lost 4 bases, J lost 4 bases, and 23 bases lay in between. The CDR3 loop spans 17 amino acids. CDR1 is KGHSH, CDR2 LQKENI, per germline. CDR3 sequence reads: CASSLPYPAGGNYEQYF. In nucleotides, the CDR3 is TGTGCCAGCTCACTACCATATCCTGCTGGGGGAAATTACGAGCAGTACTTC.

The V and J genes are TRBV29-1 and TRBJ1-5; a possible D gene is TRBD1 (6 bases). Trimming left V 4 bases short and J 4 bases short, with 8 bases between. This CDR3 is built from 12 residues. The germline V gene encodes CDR1 SQVTM and CDR2 ANQGSEA. For the CDR3, the DNA is TGCAGCGTTGGGACAGAAAATCAGCCCCAGCATTTT. This translates into CSVGTENQPQHF.

A few counts support this clonotype. CDR3 loop: CASIGVDPRQPQHF. The CDR3 DNA is TGTGCCAGCATCGGGGTCGATCCACGACAGCCCCAGCATTTT. The rearrangement uses TRBV6-1 and TRBJ1-5, with D unclear. CDR1 and CDR2 (germline): MNHNS, SASEGT. The V gene lost 7 bases and the J gene lost 7 bases, with 17 bases spanning the gap. The CDR3 consists of 14 residues.

At least ten counts were recorded for this clonotype. CDR3 sequence reads: CASSIYSGPYEQYF. In DNA form, the CDR3 reads TGTGCCAGCAGTATCTACTCAGGCCCCTACGAGCAGTACTTC. The chain couples TRBV6-1 to TRBJ2-7; D not resolved. The CDR3 is 14 amino acids. Per the germline V gene, CDR1 is MNHNS and CDR2 is SASEGT. The V and J ends lost 5 bases and 2 bases respectively, with 13 bases between them.

At least ten counts were recorded for this clonotype. The chain uses TRBV3-1 and TRBJ1-2; D possibly corresponds to TRBD1 (5 bases). This CDR3 has 16 amino acids. V lost 0 bases to trimming and J lost 8 bases, with 19 bases between them. Germline V CDR1 and CDR2: LGHDT, YNNKEL (reference sequence). Written as DNA, the CDR3 is TGTGCCAGCAGCCAAGATCCCGACCGGAGGGGCCGCGGCTACACCTTC. This codes for CASSQDPDRRGRGYTF.